This T cell receptor (beta chain) was recovered during a study of blood T cell repertoires in COVID-19. Study context: COVID-19 samples, acute and convalescent, were from the United States, Italy and Spain. The cDNA or gDNA used as material had been derived from T cells, B-cell-depleted T cells, or PBMCs.

Per the original methods: Reference gene primer amplification gave estimated nucleated cell counts. Sequencing was performed with immunoSEQ multiplex PCR; in TCRdb, only in-frame clones are kept and a portion is missing. V, J and clone size were drawn from that table, and D and trimming were deduced from the DNA. The sample shows roughly 200,000 clones, 75% to 85% of them seen only once. CDR1 and CDR2 from the germline V gene are LNHDA and SQIVND (reference sequence). This CDR3 contains 14 residues. V was pared by 4 bases and J by 6 bases, with 12 bases between. The chain carries TRBV19 and TRBJ2-2; no definite D call. The TCR originated in a woman in her forties with COVID-19, enrolled during active disease. Sequences were obtained from peripheral blood. DNA for the CDR3: TGTGCCAGTAGTACCTCTAGACCACCCGGGGAGCTGTTTTTT. This translates into CASSTSRPPGELFF.